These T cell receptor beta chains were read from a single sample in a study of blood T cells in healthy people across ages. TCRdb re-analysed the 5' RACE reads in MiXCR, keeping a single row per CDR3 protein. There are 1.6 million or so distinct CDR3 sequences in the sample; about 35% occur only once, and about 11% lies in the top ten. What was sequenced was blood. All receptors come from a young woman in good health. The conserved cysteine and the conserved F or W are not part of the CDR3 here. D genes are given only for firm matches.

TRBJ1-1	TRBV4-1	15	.	ASSQTPSPDLNTEAF
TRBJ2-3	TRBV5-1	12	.	ASSLGWDEDTQY
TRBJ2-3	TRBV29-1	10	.	SVADSTDTQY
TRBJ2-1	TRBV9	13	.	TSSVGAGEYNEQF
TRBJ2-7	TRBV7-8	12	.	ASSLADTAYEQY
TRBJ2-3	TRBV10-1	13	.	ASSEPGTNGDTQY
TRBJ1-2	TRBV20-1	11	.	SARGGEGDGYT
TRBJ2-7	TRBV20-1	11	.	SARDPRGYEQY
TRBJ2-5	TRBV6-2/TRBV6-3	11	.	ASRGAYGETQY
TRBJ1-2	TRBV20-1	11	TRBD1	SAPGQENYGYT
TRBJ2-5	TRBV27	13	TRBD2	ASSFALAGGGEQY
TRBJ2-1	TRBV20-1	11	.	SARVPGGYEQF
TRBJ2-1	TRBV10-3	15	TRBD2	AISESRKGTSGNEQF
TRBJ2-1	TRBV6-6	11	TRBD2	ASSYSIAGAQF
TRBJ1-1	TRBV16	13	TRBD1	ASLPGQGVRTEAF
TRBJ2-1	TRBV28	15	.	ASSLLGLSSSYNEQF
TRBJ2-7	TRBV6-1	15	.	ASSESTGHSKDYEQY
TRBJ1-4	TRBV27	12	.	ASSYAAANEKLF
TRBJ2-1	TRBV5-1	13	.	ASSPYGDSYNEQF
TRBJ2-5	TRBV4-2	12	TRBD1	ASSQSGTEETQY
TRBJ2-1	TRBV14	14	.	ASSQDQGGTYNEQF
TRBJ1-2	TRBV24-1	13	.	ATSDRTVPSGGYT
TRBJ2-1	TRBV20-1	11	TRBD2	GPPSGVVNEQF
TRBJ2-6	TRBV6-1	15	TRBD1	ASHTGTEASGANVLT
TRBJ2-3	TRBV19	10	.	ASSIKRDTQY
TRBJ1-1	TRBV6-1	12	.	ASSDWGRETEAF
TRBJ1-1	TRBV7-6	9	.	ASPPGWEAF
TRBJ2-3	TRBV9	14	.	ASSVRGGGTGDTQY
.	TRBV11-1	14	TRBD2	ASSLSRLAGVYEQY
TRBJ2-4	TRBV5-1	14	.	ASSLAGLREGGIQY
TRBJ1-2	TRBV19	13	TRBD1	ASSEQGTVSYGYT
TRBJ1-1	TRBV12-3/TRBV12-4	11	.	ASSLRTVTEAF
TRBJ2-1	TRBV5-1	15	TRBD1	ASSPGTDISSYNEQF
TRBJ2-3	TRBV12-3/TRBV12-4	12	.	ASSGDGATDTQY
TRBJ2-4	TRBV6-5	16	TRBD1	ASSSRDRGGFAKNIQY
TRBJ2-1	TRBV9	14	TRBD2	ASSRGTSGRGDEQF
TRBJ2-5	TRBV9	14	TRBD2	ASSVTSGGARETQY
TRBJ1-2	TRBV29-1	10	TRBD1	SVPGTGIGYT
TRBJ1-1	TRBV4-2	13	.	ASSQSLGMNTEAF
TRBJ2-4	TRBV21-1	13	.	ASSRVGLAKNIQY
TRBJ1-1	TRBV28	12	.	ASVSITGLAEAF
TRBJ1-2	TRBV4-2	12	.	ASSQDGANYGYT
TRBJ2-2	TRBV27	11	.	ASSLKATGELF
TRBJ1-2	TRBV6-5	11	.	ASSSTGRKGYT
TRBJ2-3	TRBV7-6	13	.	ASSVTGTFTDTQY
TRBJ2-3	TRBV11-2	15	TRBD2	ASSFGGTSGNTDTQY
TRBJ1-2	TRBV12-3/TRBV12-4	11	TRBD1	ASSNRGLGGYT
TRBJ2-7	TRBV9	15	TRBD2	ASSEFGGTSLDSEQY
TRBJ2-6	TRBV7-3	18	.	ASSPQVGRGLITGANVLT
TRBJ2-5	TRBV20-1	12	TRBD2	SARGGGGRETQY
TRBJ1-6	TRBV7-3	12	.	ASSLTGPNSPLH
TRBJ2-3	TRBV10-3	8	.	ATLSDTQY
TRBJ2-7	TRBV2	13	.	ASSGNRGSSYEQY
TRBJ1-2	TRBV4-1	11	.	ASSQDKSAGYT
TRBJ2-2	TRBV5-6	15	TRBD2	ASSLGLAGPNTGELF
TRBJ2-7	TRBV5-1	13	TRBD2	ASSLEASGSSEQY
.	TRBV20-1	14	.	SARDQGGRGGSEQY
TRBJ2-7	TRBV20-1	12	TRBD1	SAGTQGAGYEQY
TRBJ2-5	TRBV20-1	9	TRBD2	SASLGGAQY
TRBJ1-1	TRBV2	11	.	ASSRVGVTEAF